The 9 T cell receptor beta chains listed next were all sequenced from one sample in a study of blood T cell repertoires in COVID-19. Sequencing used immunoSEQ multiplex PCR; TCRdb keeps in-frame clones, though not all of them. The repertoire includes some 190,000 clones, approximately 80% of them detected once, and approximately 10% sits in the top ten. Sample: peripheral blood. All receptors derive from a woman in her thirties or forties with COVID-19, enrolled during active disease.

The chain links TRBV5-4 to TRBJ2-4; TRBD1 agrees at 11 bases. V was pared by 4 bases and J by 5 bases, with 2 bases of the junction left unmatched. This CDR3 spans 14 amino acids. In germline, CDR1 is SGHNT, CDR2 YYREEE (reference sequence). Here the CDR3 reads CASSPGQGENIQYF. The DNA of the CDR3 is TGTGCCAGCAGCCCGGGACAGGGGGAAAACATTCAGTACTTC. The full variable domain, in which reference TRBV5-4 and TRBJ2-4 provide the parts outside the CDR3, is ETGVTQSPTHLIKTRGQQVTLRCSSQSGHNTVSWYQQALGQGPQFIFQYYREEENGRGNFPPRFSGLQFPNYSSELNVNALELDDSALYLCASSPGQGENIQYFGAGTRLSVL.

The V gene is TRBV14, the J gene TRBJ1-5, with D unresolved. The CDR3 has 13 residues. CDR1 SGHDN and CDR2 FVKESK come from the germline V gene. V was trimmed by 1 base and J by 4 bases, leaving 5 bases between them. CDR3 DNA: TGTGCCAGCAGCCAAGCGGGTAATCAGCCCCAGCATTTT. As protein: CASSQAGNQPQHF.

The CDR3 loop is CASSVELGVAHGYTF. CDR3 nucleotides: TGTGCCAGCAGCGTAGAGCTAGGGGTGGCCCATGGCTACACCTTC. The V call is TRBV9, the J call TRBJ1-2; a weak D match, TRBD1 (5 bases). V lost 0 bases, J lost 6 bases, and 15 bases lay in between. This CDR3 contains 15 residues. Germline values: CDR1 SGDLS, CDR2 YYNGEE.

The V and J genes are TRBV28 and TRBJ2-5; D is unclear. Germline values: CDR1 MDHEN, CDR2 SYDVKM. Deletions cut 3 bases from V and 4 bases from J, with 3 bases between. This CDR3 has 11 residues. The CDR3 DNA is TGTGCCAGCAGTTTTCTAGAGACCCAGTACTTC. Its translation: CASSFLETQYF.

The chain uses TRBV6-1 and TRBJ2-7; D possibly corresponds to TRBD2 (6 bases). Looked up from germline, CDR1 is MNHNS and CDR2 is SASEGT. This CDR3 contains 16 residues. The germline V and J ends were trimmed by 4 bases and 0 bases, with 16 bases remaining between them. The CDR3 here is CASSGGLAGSSYEQYV. The CDR3 DNA reads TGTGCCAGCAGTGGCGGACTTGCGGGGAGCTCCTACGAGCAGTACGTC.

V is TRBV19 and J is TRBJ1-1; TRBD1 is a possible D gene (5 bases). The V end was cut by 0 bases, the J end by 6 bases, with 17 bases between. Looked up from germline, CDR1 is LNHDA and CDR2 is SQIVND (reference sequence). The CDR3 has 16 residues. The CDR3 protein is CASSIDLIGRVAEAFF. The CDR3 DNA reads as TGTGCCAGTAGTATAGATTTAATAGGCAGGGTGGCTGAAGCTTTCTTT.

The J gene is TRBJ2-2, the V gene TRBV7-8; D is perhaps TRBD2 (8 bases). Germline CDR1 SGHVS, CDR2 FQNEAQ. CDR3 length: 16 amino acids. Trimming left V 8 bases short and J 7 bases short, with 23 bases between. CDR3 amino acids: CASRGGGRGIGGELFF. DNA for the CDR3: TGTGCCAGCCGGGGGGGCGGCAGGGGGATCGGCGGGGAGCTGTTTTTT.

The chain links TRBV5-4 to TRBJ2-2, with TRBD1 matching 10 bases. The length of the CDR3 is 15 residues. Germline-derived CDR1 and CDR2 are SGHNT and YYREEE (reference sequence). V lost 4 bases, J lost 3 bases, and 3 bases stayed unmatched. The CDR3: CASSAGQGYTGELFF. CDR3 bases: TGTGCCAGCAGCGCGGGACAGGGGTACACCGGGGAGCTGTTTTTT.

The chain employs TRBV28 and TRBJ2-7; TRBD1 matches at 8 bases. CDR1 and CDR2 from the germline V gene are MDHEN and SYDVKM. The J segment lost 6 bases and the V segment lost 5 bases, leaving 9 bases of the junction unmatched. The CDR3 consists of 14 residues. The DNA for the CDR3 is TGTGCCAGCAGTCCACGGACAGGGTTGGCCGAGCAGTACTTC. The encoded protein is CASSPRTGLAEQYF.